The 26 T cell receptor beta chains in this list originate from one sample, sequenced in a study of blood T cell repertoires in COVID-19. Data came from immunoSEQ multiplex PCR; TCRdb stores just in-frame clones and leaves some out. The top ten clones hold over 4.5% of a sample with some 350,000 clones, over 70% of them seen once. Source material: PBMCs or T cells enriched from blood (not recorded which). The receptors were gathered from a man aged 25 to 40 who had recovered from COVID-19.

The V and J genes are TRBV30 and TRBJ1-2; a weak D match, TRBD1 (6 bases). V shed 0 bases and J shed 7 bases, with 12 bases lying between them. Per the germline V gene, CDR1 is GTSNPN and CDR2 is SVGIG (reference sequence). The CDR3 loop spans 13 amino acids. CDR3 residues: CAWSVLAGAGYTF. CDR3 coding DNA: TGTGCCTGGAGTGTACTGGCAGGGGCTGGCTACACCTTC. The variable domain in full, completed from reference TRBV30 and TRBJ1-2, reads SQTIHQWPATLVQPVGSPLSLECTVEGTSNPNLYWYRQAAGRGLQLLFYSVGIGQISSEVPQNLSASRPQDRQFILSSKKLLLSDSGFYLCAWSVLAGAGYTFGSGTRLTVV.

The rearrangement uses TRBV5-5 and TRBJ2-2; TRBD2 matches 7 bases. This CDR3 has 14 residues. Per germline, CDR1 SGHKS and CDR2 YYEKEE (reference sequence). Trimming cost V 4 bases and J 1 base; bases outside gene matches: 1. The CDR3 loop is CASSGGGNTGELFF. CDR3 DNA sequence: TGTGCCAGCAGCGGCGGGGGGAACACCGGGGAGCTGTTTTTT.

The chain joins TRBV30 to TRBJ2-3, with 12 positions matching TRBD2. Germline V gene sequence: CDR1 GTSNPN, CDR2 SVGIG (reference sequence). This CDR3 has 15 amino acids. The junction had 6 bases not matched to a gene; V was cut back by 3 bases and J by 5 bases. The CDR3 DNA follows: TGTGCCTGGAGCCTGGCTAGCGGGGGGGTAGATACGCAGTATTTT. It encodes CAWSLASGGVDTQYF.

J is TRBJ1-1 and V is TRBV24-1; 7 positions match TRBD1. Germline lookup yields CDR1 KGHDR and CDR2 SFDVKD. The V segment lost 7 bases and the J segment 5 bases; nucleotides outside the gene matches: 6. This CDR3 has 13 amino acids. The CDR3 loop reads CATRQGMRTEAFF. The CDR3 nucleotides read TGTGCCACCAGACAGGGGATGAGGACTGAAGCTTTCTTT.

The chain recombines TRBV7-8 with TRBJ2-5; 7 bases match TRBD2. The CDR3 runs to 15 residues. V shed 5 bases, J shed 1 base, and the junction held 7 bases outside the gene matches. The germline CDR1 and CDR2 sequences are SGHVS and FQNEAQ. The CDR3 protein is CASSPSAGTQETQYF. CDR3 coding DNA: TGTGCCAGCAGCCCCTCAGCGGGGACCCAAGAGACCCAGTACTTC. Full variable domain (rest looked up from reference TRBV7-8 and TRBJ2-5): GAGVSQSPRYKVAKRGQDVALRCDPISGHVSLFWYQQALGQGPEFLTYFQNEAQLDKSGLPSDRFFAERPEGSVSTLKIQRTQQEDSAVYLCASSPSAGTQETQYFGPGTRLLVL.

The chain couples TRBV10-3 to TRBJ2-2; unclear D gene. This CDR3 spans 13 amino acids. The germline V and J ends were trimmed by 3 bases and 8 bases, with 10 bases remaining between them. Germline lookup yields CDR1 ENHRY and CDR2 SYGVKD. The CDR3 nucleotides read TGTGCCATCAGTGAATTAGAGGCGGGGGAGCTGTTTTTT. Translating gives CAISELEAGELFF.

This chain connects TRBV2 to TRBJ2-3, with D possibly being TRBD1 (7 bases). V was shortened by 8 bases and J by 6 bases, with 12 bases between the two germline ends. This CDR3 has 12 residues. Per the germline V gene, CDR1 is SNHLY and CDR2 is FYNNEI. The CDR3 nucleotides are TGTGCCAGCGACAGGGAGGCCGATACGCAGTATTTT. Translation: CASDREADTQYF. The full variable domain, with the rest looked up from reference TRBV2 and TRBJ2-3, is EPEVTQTPSHQVTQMGQEVILRCVPISNHLYFYWYRQILGQKVEFLVSFYNNEISEKSEIFDDQFSVERPDGSNFTLKIRSTKLEDSAMYFCASDREADTQYFGPGTRLTVL.

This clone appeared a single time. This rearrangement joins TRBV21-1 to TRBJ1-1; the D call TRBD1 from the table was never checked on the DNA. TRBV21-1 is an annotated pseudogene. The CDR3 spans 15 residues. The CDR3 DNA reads TGTGCCAGCGGGTGTGGGACACAGAAGAACACTGAAGCTTTCTTT. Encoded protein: CASGCGTQKNTEAFF.

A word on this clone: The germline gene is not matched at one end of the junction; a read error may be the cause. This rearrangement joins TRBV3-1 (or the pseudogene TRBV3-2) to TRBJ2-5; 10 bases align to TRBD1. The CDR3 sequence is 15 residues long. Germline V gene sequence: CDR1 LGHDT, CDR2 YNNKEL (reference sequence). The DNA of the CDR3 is TGTGCCAGCAGCCAAGGGACAGGGGGAAAGGGGCCCAGGGACTTC. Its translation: CASSQGTGGKGPRDF.

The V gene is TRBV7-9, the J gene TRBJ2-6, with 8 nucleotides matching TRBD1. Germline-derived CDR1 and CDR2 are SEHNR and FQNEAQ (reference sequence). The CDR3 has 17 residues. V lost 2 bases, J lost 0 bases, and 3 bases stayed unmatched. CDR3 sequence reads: CASSLRTGISGANVLTF. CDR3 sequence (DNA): TGTGCCAGCAGCTTACGGACAGGGATCTCTGGGGCCAACGTCCTGACTTTC.

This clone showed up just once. Written as DNA, the CDR3 is TGTGCCAGCAGTTACCCAAACACGGACAGGAAAAACATTCAGTACTTC. It codes for CASSYPNTDRKNIQYF. The genes are TRBV6-5 and TRBJ2-4; 7 positions match TRBD1. The ends lost 2 bases at V and 4 bases at J; junction bases unmatched: 8. The length of the CDR3 is 16 residues. Germline V gives CDR1 MNHEY, CDR2 SVGAGI.

The CDR3 DNA follows: TGTGCCAGCGCTGACAGGGGCTCCGGGGAGCTGTTTTTT. Translating it yields CASADRGSGELFF. V usage is TRBV2 and J usage is TRBJ2-2; 8 bases fit TRBD1. The germline V gene has CDR1 SNHLY and CDR2 FYNNEI. With V trimmed by 8 bases and J by 6 bases, 5 bases remained unmatched. The length of the CDR3 is 13 residues.

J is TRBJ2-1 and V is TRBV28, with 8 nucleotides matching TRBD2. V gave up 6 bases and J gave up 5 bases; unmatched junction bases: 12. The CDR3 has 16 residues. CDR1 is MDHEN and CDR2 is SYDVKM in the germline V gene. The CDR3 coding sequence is TGTGCCAGCAGACTATATCGGGGGGGCATAAACAATGAGCAGTTCTTC. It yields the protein CASRLYRGGINNEQFF.

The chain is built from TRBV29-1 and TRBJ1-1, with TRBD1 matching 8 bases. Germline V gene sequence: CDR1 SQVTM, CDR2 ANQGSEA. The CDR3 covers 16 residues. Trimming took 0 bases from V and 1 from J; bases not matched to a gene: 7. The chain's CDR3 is CSVEDQGQGANTEAFF. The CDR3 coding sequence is TGCAGCGTTGAAGATCAAGGACAGGGTGCGAACACTGAAGCTTTCTTT.

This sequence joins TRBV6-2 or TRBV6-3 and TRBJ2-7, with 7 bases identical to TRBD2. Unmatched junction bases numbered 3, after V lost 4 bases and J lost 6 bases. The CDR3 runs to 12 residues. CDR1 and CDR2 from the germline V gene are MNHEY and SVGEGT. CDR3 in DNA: TGTGCCAGCAGTTCCAGACTAGCCGAGCAGTACTTC. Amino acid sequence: CASSSRLAEQYF.

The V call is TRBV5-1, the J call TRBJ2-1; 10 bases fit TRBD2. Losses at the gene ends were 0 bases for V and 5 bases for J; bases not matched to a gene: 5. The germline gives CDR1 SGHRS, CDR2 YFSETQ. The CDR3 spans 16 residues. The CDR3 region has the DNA TGCGCCAGCAGCTTGGGAGCGGGGGGGCACCACAATGAGCAGTTCTTC. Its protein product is CASSLGAGGHHNEQFF.

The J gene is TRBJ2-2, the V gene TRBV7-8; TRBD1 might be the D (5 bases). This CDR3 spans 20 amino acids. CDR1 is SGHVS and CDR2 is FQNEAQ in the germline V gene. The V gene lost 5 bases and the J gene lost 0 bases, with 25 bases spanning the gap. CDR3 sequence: CASSPRQTLFSTSNTGELFF. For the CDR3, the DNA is TGTGCCAGCAGCCCAAGACAGACATTGTTTTCTACGTCGAACACCGGGGAGCTGTTTTTT.

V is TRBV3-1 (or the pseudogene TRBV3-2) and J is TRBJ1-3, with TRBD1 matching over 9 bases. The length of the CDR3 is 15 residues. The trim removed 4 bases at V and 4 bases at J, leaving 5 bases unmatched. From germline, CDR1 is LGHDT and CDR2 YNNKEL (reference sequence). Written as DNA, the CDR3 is TGTGCCAGCAGCCTCGGGACAGGGACAGGAAACACCATATATTTT. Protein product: CASSLGTGTGNTIYF.

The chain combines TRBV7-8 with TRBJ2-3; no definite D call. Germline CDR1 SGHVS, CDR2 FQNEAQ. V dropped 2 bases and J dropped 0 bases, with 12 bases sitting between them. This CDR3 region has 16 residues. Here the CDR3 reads CASSLLSVGSTDTQYF. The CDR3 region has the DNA TGTGCCAGCAGCTTATTATCAGTCGGGAGCACAGATACGCAGTATTTT.

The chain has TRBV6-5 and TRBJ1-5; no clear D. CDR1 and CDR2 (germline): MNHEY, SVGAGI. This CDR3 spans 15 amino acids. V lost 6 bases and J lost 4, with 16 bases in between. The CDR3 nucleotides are TGTGCCAGCAGGGAGGGATACAGCTTTAATCAGCCCCAGCATTTT. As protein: CASREGYSFNQPQHF.

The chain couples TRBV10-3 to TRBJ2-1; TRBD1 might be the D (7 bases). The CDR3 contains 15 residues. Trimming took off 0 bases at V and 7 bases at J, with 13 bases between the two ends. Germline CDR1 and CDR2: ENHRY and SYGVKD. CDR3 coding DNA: TGTGCCATCAGTGAGTCGGGCCCAGGGGGGAATGAGCAGTTCTTC. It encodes CAISESGPGGNEQFF.

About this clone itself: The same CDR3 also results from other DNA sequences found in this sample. CDR3 loop: CASSQERYEQYF. The CDR3 DNA sequence: TGTGCCAGCAGCCAAGAGCGCTACGAGCAGTACTTC. This rearrangement joins TRBV3-1 (or the pseudogene TRBV3-2) to TRBJ2-7; D is ambiguous. With 0 bases removed from V and 3 bases from J, the gap between germline ends came to 3 bases. In germline, CDR1 is LGHDT, CDR2 YNNKEL (reference sequence). The CDR3 consists of 12 residues.

Here the CDR3 reads CASSLIAEDYGYTF. CDR3 DNA sequence: TGTGCCAGCAGTTTAATCGCGGAAGACTATGGCTACACCTTC. V gene TRBV28 combines with J gene TRBJ1-2; D remains unclear. The CDR3 runs 14 residues. Germline CDR1 MDHEN, CDR2 SYDVKM. Trimming stripped 2 bases from V and 3 bases from J, with 10 bases between.

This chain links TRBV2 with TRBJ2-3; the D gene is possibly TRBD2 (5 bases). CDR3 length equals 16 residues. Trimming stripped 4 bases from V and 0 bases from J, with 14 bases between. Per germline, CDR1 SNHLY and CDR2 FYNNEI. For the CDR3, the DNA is TGTGCCAGCAGTGTAGGAGAAGGCGGGAGCACAGATACGCAGTATTTT. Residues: CASSVGEGGSTDTQYF.

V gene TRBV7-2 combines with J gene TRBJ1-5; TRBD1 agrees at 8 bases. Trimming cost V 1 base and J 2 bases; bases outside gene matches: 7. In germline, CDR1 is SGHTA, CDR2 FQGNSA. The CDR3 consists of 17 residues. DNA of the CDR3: TGTGCCAGCAGCTTAGGGCAGGGGGCCGGCGGCAATCAGCCCCAGCATTTT. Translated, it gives CASSLGQGAGGNQPQHF.

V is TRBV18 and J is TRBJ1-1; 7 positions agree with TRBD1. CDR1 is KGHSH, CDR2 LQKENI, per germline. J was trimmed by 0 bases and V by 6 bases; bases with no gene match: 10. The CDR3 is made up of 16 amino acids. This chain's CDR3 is CASSRPGQPMNTEAFF. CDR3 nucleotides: TGTGCCAGCTCTCGACCGGGACAGCCCATGAACACTGAAGCTTTCTTT. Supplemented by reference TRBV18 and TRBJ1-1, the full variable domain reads NAGVMQNPRHLVRRRGQEARLRCSPMKGHSHVYWYRQLPEEGLKFMVYLQKENIIDESGMPKERFSAEFPKEGPSILRIQQVVRGDSAAYFCASSRPGQPMNTEAFFGQGTRLTVV.